Shown below are 21 T cell receptor beta chains from a single sample sequenced in a study of response to subunit inactivated influenza vaccine. TCRdb independently ran MiXCR on the RT-PCR reads; one entry per CDR3 protein. The table includes roughly 650,000 distinct CDR3 sequences, about 14% detected once. The source was PBMCs from blood, collected less than 15 days before vaccination. The source of these receptors is a man aged 50 or older who received an inactivated influenza vaccine.

The V and J genes are TRBV20-1 and TRBJ2-1; the match to TRBD2 covers 13 bases. Per germline, CDR1 DFQATT and CDR2 SNEGSKA (reference sequence). V was clipped by 6 bases and J by 0 bases; unmatched bases: 8. The length of the CDR3 is 17 residues. CDR3 coding DNA: TGCAGTGCACTCGGGACTAGCGGGGCAAGCTCCTACAATGAGCAGTTCTTC. It translates to CSALGTSGASSYNEQFF.

This clonotype was counted only a few times. The chain combines TRBV11-3 with TRBJ2-1, with D maybe TRBD1 (6 bases). V was shortened by 2 bases and J by 4 bases, with 12 bases between the two germline ends. The CDR3 runs 15 residues. CDR1 and CDR2 from the germline V gene are SGHNT and YENEEA. Here the CDR3 DNA reads TGTGCCAGCAGCTTAAAGACAGGCCTTTACAATGAGCAGTTCTTC. Translating it yields CASSLKTGLYNEQFF.

The chain recombines TRBV5-5 with TRBJ2-1; D uncertain. Trimming took 5 bases from V and 0 from J, leaving 15 bases between them. The V gene's germline CDR1 is SGHKS and CDR2 YYEKEE (reference sequence). The CDR3 runs to 16 residues. This CDR3 is CASSPIDRSSYNEQFF. The CDR3 DNA reads TGTGCCAGCAGTCCAATCGATAGGAGCTCCTACAATGAGCAGTTCTTC.

V is TRBV5-5 and J is TRBJ2-6; TRBD1 agrees at 12 bases. CDR1 and CDR2 from the germline V gene are SGHKS and YYEKEE (reference sequence). This CDR3 is 18 amino acids long. Losses at the gene ends were 0 bases for V and 3 bases for J; bases not matched to a gene: 4. The CDR3 loop reads CASSLEGQGALGANVLTF. DNA of the CDR3: TGTGCCAGCAGCTTGGAGGGACAGGGGGCGCTTGGGGCCAACGTCCTGACTTTC.

V gene TRBV7-9 combines with J gene TRBJ2-7, with 7 bases identical to TRBD2. The CDR3 contains 16 residues. In germline, CDR1 is SEHNR, CDR2 FQNEAQ (reference sequence). Trimming took 1 base from V and 3 from J; bases not matched to a gene: 9. The CDR3 reads CASSLDLGREVYEQYF. The CDR3 region has the DNA TGTGCCAGCAGCTTAGACTTGGGTCGGGAGGTCTACGAGCAGTACTTC.

In this sample, this clonotype turned up a few times. The chain is built from TRBV7-8 and TRBJ2-1, with a tentative D call TRBD2 (5 bases). V was pared by 4 bases and J by 9 bases, with 13 bases between. Germline CDR1 SGHVS, CDR2 FQNEAQ. The CDR3 runs 13 residues. The CDR3 loop is CASSSLLDSEQFF. DNA for the CDR3: TGTGCCAGCAGCTCCCTACTAGATTCTGAGCAGTTCTTC. The full variable domain, completed using reference TRBV7-8 and TRBJ2-1, is GAGVSQSPRYKVAKRGQDVALRCDPISGHVSLFWYQQALGQGPEFLTYFQNEAQLDKSGLPSDRFFAERPEGSVSTLKIQRTQQEDSAVYLCASSSLLDSEQFFGPGTRLTVL.

This clonotype was seen only a few times. The chain combines TRBV10-3 with TRBJ2-7; 7 positions match TRBD1. Losses at the gene ends were 5 bases for V and 3 bases for J; bases not matched to a gene: 16. CDR1 ENHRY and CDR2 SYGVKD come from the germline V gene. The CDR3 is made up of 17 amino acids. CDR3 bases: TGTGCCATCAGTAAACTACGTTCCGGGACAGAGCGCTACGAGCAGTACTTC. Its translation: CAISKLRSGTERYEQYF.

The chain is built from TRBV20-1 and TRBJ2-3; D is perhaps TRBD2 (6 bases). The V end lost 2 bases, the J end lost 1 base, and 13 bases lay between the germline ends. Germline lookup yields CDR1 DFQATT and CDR2 SNEGSKA (reference sequence). CDR3 length equals 15 residues. The CDR3 nucleotides are TGCAGTGCTAGAACGCCGCGGGAAGGCACAGATACGCAGTATTTT. Amino acids: CSARTPREGTDTQYF.

The rearrangement joins TRBV20-1 to TRBJ2-3; weak D call: TRBD2 (6 bases). V lost 6 bases to trimming and J lost 6 bases, with 13 bases between them. The CDR3 spans 12 residues. Per germline, CDR1 DFQATT and CDR2 SNEGSKA (reference sequence). CDR3 protein: CSARLGMDTQYF. Written as DNA, the CDR3 is TGCAGTGCCCGACTAGGCATGGATACGCAGTATTTT.

The CDR3 DNA sequence: TGCAGTGCTAGAGAGTTCGGCGGGGGGGCCAATGAGCAGTTCTTC. It is translated as CSAREFGGGANEQFF. The chain joins TRBV20-1 to TRBJ2-1, with 9 positions matching TRBD2. The trim removed 0 bases at V and 6 bases at J, leaving 6 bases unmatched. The V gene's germline CDR1 is DFQATT and CDR2 SNEGSKA (reference sequence). The CDR3 sequence is 15 residues long.

The chain links TRBV20-1 to TRBJ2-5, with D perhaps assigned TRBD1 or TRBD2 (5 bases each). Trimming took off 1 base at V and 3 bases at J, with 12 bases between the two ends. The CDR3 length is 14 residues. CDR1 and CDR2 from the germline V gene are DFQATT and SNEGSKA (reference sequence). In nucleotides, the CDR3 is TGCAGTGCTAGAGTGTGGGGGAGAGAAGAGACCCAGTACTTC. Amino acid sequence: CSARVWGREETQYF.

The CDR3 region has the DNA TGTGCCAGCAGCTTGTCCCAGAGCACAGATACGCAGTATTTT. It codes for CASSLSQSTDTQYF. The chain recombines TRBV5-5 with TRBJ2-3; D is uncertain. CDR1 and CDR2 from the germline V gene are SGHKS and YYEKEE (reference sequence). V was trimmed by 1 base and J by 0 bases, leaving 6 bases between them. CDR3 length: 14 residues.

This clonotype appeared many times. V gene TRBV4-2 combines with J gene TRBJ2-5, with D possibly being TRBD2 (6 bases). Trimming removed 3 bases at V and 5 bases at J, with 16 bases between. This CDR3 contains 15 residues. The germline V gene has CDR1 LGHNA and CDR2 YNFKEQ. The CDR3 DNA is TGTGCCAGCAGCCACCGACTAGGAATTGAGGAGACCCAGTACTTC. Translation gives CASSHRLGIEETQYF.

The CDR3 DNA is TGTGCCAGCAGCTTAGATATGGCGGGCCGAGAGACCCAGTACTTC. This translates into CASSLDMAGRETQYF. The J gene is TRBJ2-5, the V gene TRBV7-7, with a possible D match to TRBD2 (5 bases). The CDR3 spans 15 residues. V was cut by 1 base and J by 4 bases, with 13 bases left in between. CDR1 is SSHAT and CDR2 is FNYEAQ in the germline V gene (reference sequence).

This clonotype has only a few counts. The chain carries TRBV11-1 and TRBJ2-1; D is unclear. Germline V lookup: CDR1 SGHAT, CDR2 FQDESV (reference sequence). The germline V and J ends were trimmed by 5 bases and 8 bases, with 19 bases remaining between them. The CDR3 is 15 amino acids. CDR3 in amino acids: CASSALVGQQDEQFF. CDR3 coding DNA: TGTGCCAGCAGCGCCCTAGTGGGCCAACAAGATGAGCAGTTCTTC.

CDR3 in DNA: TGCAGTGCTAGAGACAACTACGAGCAGTACTTC. Encoded protein: CSARDNYEQYF. The rearrangement links TRBV20-1 to TRBJ2-7; D unresolved. Trimming cost V 0 bases and J 3 bases, with 3 bases left between them. CDR3 length: 11 amino acids. The germline V gene encodes CDR1 DFQATT and CDR2 SNEGSKA (reference sequence).

The sample holds a few counts of this clonotype. The chain couples TRBV29-1 to TRBJ2-1; 10 bases are a match to TRBD1. Germline CDR1 and CDR2: SQVTM and ANQGSEA. V was pared by 7 bases and J by 4 bases, with 7 bases of the junction left unmatched. The CDR3 consists of 14 residues. This CDR3 reads CSAQEGQGYNEQFF. As DNA, the CDR3 is TGCAGCGCACAGGAGGGACAGGGGTACAATGAGCAGTTCTTC.

The chain is built from TRBV15 and TRBJ2-5; 8 bases are shared with TRBD1. The CDR3 spans 15 residues. V trimming: 0 bases; J trimming: 4 bases; junction bases outside the gene matches: 4. Germline V gene sequence: CDR1 LNHNV, CDR2 YYDKDF (reference sequence). CDR3 residues: CATSRDRTGRETQYF. CDR3 DNA: TGTGCCACCAGCAGAGATCGGACAGGGCGAGAGACCCAGTACTTC.

The chain has TRBV10-3 and TRBJ1-6; TRBD1 is a possible D gene (5 bases). This CDR3 comprises 14 residues. Per germline, CDR1 ENHRY and CDR2 SYGVKD. Trimming cost V 10 bases and J 2 bases, with 12 bases left between them. The CDR3 nucleotides are TGTGCCAGCCAGGGTGACCCCTATAATTCACCCCTCCACTTT. Encoded protein: CASQGDPYNSPLHF.

The chain joins TRBV7-6 to TRBJ2-1, with D possibly being TRBD1 (5 bases). The CDR3 consists of 15 residues. CDR1 and CDR2 (germline): SGHVS, FNYEAQ. V shed 1 base and J shed 3 bases, with 10 bases lying between them. CDR3 sequence: CASSLGTLLYNEQFF. The CDR3 nucleotides read TGTGCCAGCAGCTTAGGGACACTTCTCTACAATGAGCAGTTCTTC.

The sample holds a few counts of this clonotype. The rearrangement links TRBV4-2 to TRBJ2-2, with 9 nucleotides matching TRBD2. This CDR3 region has 19 residues. Trimming cost V 3 bases and J 7 bases; bases outside gene matches: 18. Germline CDR1 is LGHNA and CDR2 is YNFKEQ. The CDR3 nucleotides read TGTGCCAGCAGCCATGCCGGGGCTAGCGGGACTCCAGGTTTCGGGGAGCTGTTTTTT. Encoded protein: CASSHAGASGTPGFGELFF.